These T cell receptor beta chains were read from a single sample in a study of monozygotic twins with inflammatory bowel disease. Reprocessing the 5' RACE reads, TCRdb reports a single entry for every CDR3 protein and omits DNA. Its table lists under 150,000 distinct CDR3 sequences. Sequenced input: blood. All receptors derive from a human donor with ulcerative colitis or Crohn's disease, or a healthy co-twin of an affected twin (not recorded which). The CDR3 runs from the conserved cysteine through the conserved F or W. Each record gives: V gene, J gene, CDR3 protein.

v_gene: TRBV7-8; j_gene: TRBJ1-5; CDR3aa: CASSLEFAGRNQPQHF
v_gene: TRBV20-1; j_gene: TRBJ2-7; CDR3aa: CSARGLGGDSYEQYF
v_gene: TRBV28; j_gene: TRBJ1-1; CDR3aa: CAKGLEGKGTLASEAFF
v_gene: TRBV4-3; j_gene: TRBJ2-1; CDR3aa: CASRPGLAGLNEQFF
v_gene: TRBV7-2; j_gene: TRBJ2-7; CDR3aa: CASSPGGGERYEQYF
v_gene: TRBV18; j_gene: TRBJ1-1; CDR3aa: CASSPRTEMNTEAFF
v_gene: TRBV4-2; j_gene: TRBJ2-7; CDR3aa: CASSQVSSGSYEQYF
v_gene: TRBV6-1; j_gene: TRBJ1-2; CDR3aa: CASRPPGAVGYGYTF
v_gene: TRBV21-1; j_gene: TRBJ1-5; CDR3aa: CASSKRSFNQPQHF
v_gene: TRBV5-6; j_gene: TRBJ2-7; CDR3aa: CASSPRPSQGLMHYEQYF
v_gene: TRBV7-8; j_gene: TRBJ2-3; CDR3aa: CASSLTSPVTDTQYF
v_gene: TRBV5-1; j_gene: TRBJ1-2; CDR3aa: CASSLEGGGYTF
v_gene: TRBV29-1; j_gene: TRBJ1-5; CDR3aa: CSVVGTGDGGQPQHF
v_gene: TRBV7-8; j_gene: TRBJ1-4; CDR3aa: CASSLDRGPEKLFF
v_gene: TRBV11-2; j_gene: TRBJ2-5; CDR3aa: CASSLLPGGQGAAIQETQYF
v_gene: TRBV12-3/TRBV12-4; j_gene: TRBJ2-5; CDR3aa: CASSPIRPSGGMPRETQYF
v_gene: TRBV7-8; j_gene: TRBJ2-1; CDR3aa: CASSLGVLRNEQFF
v_gene: TRBV12-3/TRBV12-4; j_gene: TRBJ2-7; CDR3aa: CASSSQGVFYEQYF
v_gene: TRBV5-1; j_gene: TRBJ1-1; CDR3aa: CASSSGQQNTMNTEAFF
v_gene: TRBV19; j_gene: TRBJ2-7; CDR3aa: CASSTPRDSYEQYF
v_gene: TRBV29-1; j_gene: TRBJ2-3; CDR3aa: CSVEPGRADTQYF
v_gene: TRBV7-3; j_gene: TRBJ2-7; CDR3aa: CASSPVGGAGEQYF
v_gene: TRBV12-3/TRBV12-4; j_gene: TRBJ1-5; CDR3aa: CASSLAQGRQPQHF
v_gene: TRBV9; j_gene: TRBJ2-3; CDR3aa: CASSVAAGYITDTQYF